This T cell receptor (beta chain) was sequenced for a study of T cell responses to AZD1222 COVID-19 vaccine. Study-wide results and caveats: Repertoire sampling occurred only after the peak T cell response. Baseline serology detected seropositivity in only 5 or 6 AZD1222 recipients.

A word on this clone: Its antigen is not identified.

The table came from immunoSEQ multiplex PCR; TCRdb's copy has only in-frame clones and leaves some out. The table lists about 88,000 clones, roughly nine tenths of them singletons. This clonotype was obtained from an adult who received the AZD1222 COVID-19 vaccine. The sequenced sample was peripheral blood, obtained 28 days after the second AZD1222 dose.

The CDR3 coding sequence is TGTGCCAGTAGTATACGGACAGGGCGAAGGGAATCGGAAAAACTGTTTTTT. Protein: CASSIRTGRRESEKLFF. The chain uses TRBV19 and TRBJ1-4; TRBD1 aligns across 8 bases. CDR1 LNHDA and CDR2 SQIVND come from the germline V gene (reference sequence). The CDR3 covers 17 residues. The V segment lost 2 bases and the J segment 8 bases; nucleotides outside the gene matches: 13.